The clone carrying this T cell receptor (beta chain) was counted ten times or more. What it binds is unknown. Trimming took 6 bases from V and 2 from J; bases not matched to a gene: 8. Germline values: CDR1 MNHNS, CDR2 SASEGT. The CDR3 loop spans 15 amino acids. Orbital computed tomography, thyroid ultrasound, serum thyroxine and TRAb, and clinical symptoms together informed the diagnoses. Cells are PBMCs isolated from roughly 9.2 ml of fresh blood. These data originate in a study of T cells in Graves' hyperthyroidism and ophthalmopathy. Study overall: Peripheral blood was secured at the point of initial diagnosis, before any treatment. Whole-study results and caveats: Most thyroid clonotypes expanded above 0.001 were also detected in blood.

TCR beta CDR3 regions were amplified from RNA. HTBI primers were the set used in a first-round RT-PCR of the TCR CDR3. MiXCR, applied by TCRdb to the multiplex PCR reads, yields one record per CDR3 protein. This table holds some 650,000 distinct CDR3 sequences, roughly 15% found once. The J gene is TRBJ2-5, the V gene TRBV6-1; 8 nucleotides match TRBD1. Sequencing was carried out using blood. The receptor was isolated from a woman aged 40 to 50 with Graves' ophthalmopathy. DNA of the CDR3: TGTGCCAGCAGCCAGACAGGGGCGAAGCAAGAGACCCAGTACTTC. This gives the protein CASSQTGAKQETQYF.